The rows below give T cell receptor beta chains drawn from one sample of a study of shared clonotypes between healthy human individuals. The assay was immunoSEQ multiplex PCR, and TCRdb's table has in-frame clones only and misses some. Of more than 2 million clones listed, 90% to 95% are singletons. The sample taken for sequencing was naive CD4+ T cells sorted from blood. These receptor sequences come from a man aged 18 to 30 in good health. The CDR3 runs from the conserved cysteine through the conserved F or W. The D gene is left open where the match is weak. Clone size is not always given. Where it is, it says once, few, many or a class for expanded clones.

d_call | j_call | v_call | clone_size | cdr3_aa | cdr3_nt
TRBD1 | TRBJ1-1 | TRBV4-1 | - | CASSHGDRNTEAFF | TGCGCCAGCAGCCACGGGGACAGGAACACTGAAGCTTTCTTT
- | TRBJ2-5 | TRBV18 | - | CASSPGQGETQYF | TGTGCCAGCTCACCCGGACAAGGAGAGACCCAGTACTTC
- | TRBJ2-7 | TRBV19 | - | CASAVGATYEQYF | TGTGCCAGCGCGGTGGGGGCGACCTACGAGCAGTACTTC
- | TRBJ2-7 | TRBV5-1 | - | CASSPDWGIYEQYF | TGCGCCAGCAGCCCCGACTGGGGGATCTACGAGCAGTACTTC
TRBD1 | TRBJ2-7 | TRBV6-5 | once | CARPGTGPSRPEQYF | TGTGCCAGGCCCGGGACAGGGCCCTCCCGGCCTGAGCAGTACTTC
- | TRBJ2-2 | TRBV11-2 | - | CASSINRGQNTGELFF | TGTGCCAGCAGCATTAACCGTGGGCAGAACACCGGGGAGCTGTTTTTT
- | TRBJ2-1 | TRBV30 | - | CAWSGSSYNEQFF | TGTGCCTGGTCCGGTAGCTCCTACAATGAGCAGTTCTTC
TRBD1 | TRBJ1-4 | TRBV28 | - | CASRLPGGSLREKLFF | TGTGCCAGCAGGCTCCCAGGGGGCTCTCTGCGGGAAAAACTGTTTTTT
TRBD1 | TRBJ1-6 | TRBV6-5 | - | CASSPGQAYNSPLHF | TGTGCCAGCAGTCCGGGACAGGCCTATAATTCACCCCTCCACTTT
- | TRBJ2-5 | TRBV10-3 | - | CAISDVVGARKTQYF | TGTGCCATCAGTGATGTGGTGGGGGCGCGGAAGACCCAGTACTTC
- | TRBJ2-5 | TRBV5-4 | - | CASSHQGKKEETQYF | TGTGCCAGCAGCCATCAGGGAAAAAAGGAAGAGACCCAGTACTTC
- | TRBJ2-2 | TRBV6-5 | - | CASSYGAGELFF | TGTGCCAGCAGTTACGGAGCTGGAGAGCTGTTTTTT
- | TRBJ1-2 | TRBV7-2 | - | CASSYRTDRGYGYTF | TGTGCCAGCAGCTACAGGACAGATAGAGGCTATGGCTACACCTTC
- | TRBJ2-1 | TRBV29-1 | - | CSVRTGGGGWNEQFF | TGCAGCGTCCGAACCGGGGGAGGTGGTTGGAATGAGCAGTTCTTC
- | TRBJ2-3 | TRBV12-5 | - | CASGSGGTDTQYF | TGTGCTAGTGGTTCGGGTGGCACAGATACGCAGTATTTT
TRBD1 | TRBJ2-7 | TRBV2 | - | CASRGSSGGPYEQYF | TGTGCCAGCAGAGGGAGTTCAGGGGGTCCCTACGAGCAGTACTTC
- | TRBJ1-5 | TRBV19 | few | CASRHSNQPQHF | TGTGCCAGTAGACATAGCAATCAGCCCCAGCATTTT
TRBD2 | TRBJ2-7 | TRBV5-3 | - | CARSFKTSGRVSTITAWQYF | TGTGCCAGAAGCTTTAAAACTAGCGGGAGGGTTTCCACTATAACTGCGTGGCAGTACTTC
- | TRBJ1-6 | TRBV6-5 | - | CASMFREGSPLHF | TGTGCCAGCATGTTCAGGGAGGGTTCACCCCTCCACTTT
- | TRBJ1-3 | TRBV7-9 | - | CARRPSSGNTIYF | TGTGCCAGGCGGCCGAGCTCTGGAAACACCATATATTTT
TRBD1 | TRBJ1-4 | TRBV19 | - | CASSKRTGDEKLFF | TGTGCCAGTAGTAAGCGGACAGGGGATGAAAAACTGTTTTTT
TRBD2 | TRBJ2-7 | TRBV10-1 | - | CASSESVAGGSYEQYF | TGCGCCAGCAGTGAGTCGGTAGCGGGAGGTTCCTACGAGCAGTACTTC
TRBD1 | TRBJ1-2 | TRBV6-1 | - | CATEQGIRGYTF | TGTGCCACCGAACAGGGGATTAGGGGCTACACCTTC
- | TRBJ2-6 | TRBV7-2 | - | CASSLRPPRSGANVLTF | TGTGCCAGCAGCTTAAGGCCCCCGAGGTCTGGGGCCAACGTCCTGACTTTC
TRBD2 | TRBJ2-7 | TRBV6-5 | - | CASIQLSGSSYEQYF | TGTGCCAGCATCCAACTTAGCGGGAGCTCCTACGAGCAGTACTTC
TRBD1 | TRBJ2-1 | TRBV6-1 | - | CASSEQGAAYNEQFF | TGTGCCAGCAGTGAGCAGGGGGCTGCCTACAATGAGCAGTTCTTC
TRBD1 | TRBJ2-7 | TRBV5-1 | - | CASSSGTGGPYEQYF | TGCGCCAGCAGCAGCGGGACAGGGGGACCCTACGAGCAGTACTTC
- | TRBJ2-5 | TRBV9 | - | CASSVSAGEETQYF | TGTGCCAGCAGCGTCTCAGCGGGTGAAGAGACCCAGTACTTC
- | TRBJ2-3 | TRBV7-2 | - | CASSLGLPTSDTQYF | TGTGCCAGCAGCTTGGGACTCCCGACAAGCGATACGCAGTATTTT
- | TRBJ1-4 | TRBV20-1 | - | CSTGEEKLFF | TGCAGTACGGGGGAGGAAAAACTGTTTTTT
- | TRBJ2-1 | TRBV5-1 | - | CASKIADPGNEQFF | TGCGCCAGCAAGATAGCTGATCCGGGAAATGAGCAGTTCTTC
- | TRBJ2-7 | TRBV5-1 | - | CASSRTRSYEQYF | TGCGCCAGCAGCCGGACTCGTTCCTACGAGCAGTACTTC
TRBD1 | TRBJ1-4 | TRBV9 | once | CASSSGQGFREKLFF | TGTGCCAGCAGCTCCGGACAGGGCTTTCGGGAAAAACTGTTTTTT
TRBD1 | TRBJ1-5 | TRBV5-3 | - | CARRQQGARNQPQHF | TGTGCCAGAAGACAACAGGGGGCGAGGAATCAGCCCCAGCATTTT
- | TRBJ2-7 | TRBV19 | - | CASSIARGDEQYF | TGTGCCAGTAGTATAGCGAGGGGAGACGAGCAGTACTTC
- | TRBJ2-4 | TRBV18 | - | CASRQTEAQNIQYF | TGTGCCAGCAGACAGACCGAGGCCCAAAACATTCAGTACTTC
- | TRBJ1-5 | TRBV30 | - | CAWSSGVRQPQHF | TGTGCCTGGAGCTCTGGCGTCAGGCAGCCCCAGCATTTT
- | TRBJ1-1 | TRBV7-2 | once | CASRFSGGSNTEAFF | TGTGCCAGCAGATTTAGTGGGGGTTCGAACACTGAAGCTTTCTTT
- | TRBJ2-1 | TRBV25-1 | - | CASSEAGPYNEQFF | TGTGCCAGCAGTGAGGCAGGGCCCTACAATGAGCAGTTCTTC